The sample holds one count of the clone carrying this T cell receptor (beta chain). Its matching antigen is unknown. CDR1 and CDR2 (germline): ENHRY, SYGVKD. This CDR3 region has 14 residues. Trimming shortened V by 2 bases and J by 2 bases, and 10 bases separated the two germline ends. The sample is drawn from a study of cytomegalovirus exposure and HLA in healthy donors. The PCR employed 60 Vbeta primers together with 13 Jbeta primers. As processed by the authors: A follow-up analysis tallied 86 million or so unique TCR beta chains, roughly 11 million shared. TCRdb keeps only in-frame clones here, not all; method: immunoSEQ multiplex PCR. V, J and clone size are those of that table, while D and trimming were read from the DNA. Here the sample spans roughly 110,000 clones, 75% to 85% being singletons. Broader study findings: Some segments of the V type, notably TRBV6-2 and TRBV6-3, were excluded as indistinguishable. About 180 TCR beta chains were listed as cytomegalovirus-associated. Later on, a genetic analysis was performed. It linked a missense variant in DCLRE1C with V- and J-gene trimming of TCR beta.

The specimen was PBMCs. The genes are TRBV10-3 and TRBJ2-7; D call uncertain. This sequence was found in a man aged 45 to 65 in good health and CMV-seronegative. The CDR3 DNA reads as TGTGCCATCAGTGAGATCAAACAAGCCTACGAGCAGTACTTC. Protein sequence: CAISEIKQAYEQYF.